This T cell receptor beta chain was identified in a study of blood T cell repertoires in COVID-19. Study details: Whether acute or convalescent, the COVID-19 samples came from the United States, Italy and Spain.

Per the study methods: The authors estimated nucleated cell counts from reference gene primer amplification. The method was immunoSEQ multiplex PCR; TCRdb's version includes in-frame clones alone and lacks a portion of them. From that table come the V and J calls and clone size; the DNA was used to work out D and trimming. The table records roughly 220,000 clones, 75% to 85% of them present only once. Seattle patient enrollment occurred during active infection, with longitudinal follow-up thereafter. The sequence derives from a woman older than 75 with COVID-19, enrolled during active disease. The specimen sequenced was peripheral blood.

The chain's CDR3 is CASSPRGRGDQPQHF. The CDR3, as DNA: TGTGCCAGCAGTCCCCGGGGGAGAGGAGATCAGCCCCAGCATTTT. V gene TRBV28 combines with J gene TRBJ1-5; weak D call: TRBD1 (5 bases). The CDR3 covers 15 residues. Trimming took off 5 bases at V and 5 bases at J, with 16 bases between the two ends. The germline gives CDR1 MDHEN, CDR2 SYDVKM.